This T cell receptor (beta chain) is from a study of spatial heterogeneity in lung cancer. This clonotype has at least ten counts. TCRdb itself ran the 5' RACE reads through MiXCR, one entry per CDR3 protein. The table shows some 11,000 distinct CDR3 sequences, with about 13% occurring only once. The V gene's germline CDR1 is SGHRS and CDR2 YFSETQ. The CDR3 sequence is 15 residues long. V was trimmed by 7 bases and J by 0 bases, leaving 14 bases between them. This sample's time point: sample taken at primary tumor resection. Unsorted whole RNA from tumor, nontumor lung or frozen PBMC underwent sequencing.

The sample consisted of PBMCs, taken at surgery. The rearrangement links TRBV5-1 to TRBJ2-1; no firm D call. The TCR was taken from a female donor with early-stage non-small cell lung cancer. In DNA form, the CDR3 reads TGCGCCAGCGTATCAGGAGCCAGCTCCTACAATGAGCAGTTCTTC. It codes for CASVSGASSYNEQFF.